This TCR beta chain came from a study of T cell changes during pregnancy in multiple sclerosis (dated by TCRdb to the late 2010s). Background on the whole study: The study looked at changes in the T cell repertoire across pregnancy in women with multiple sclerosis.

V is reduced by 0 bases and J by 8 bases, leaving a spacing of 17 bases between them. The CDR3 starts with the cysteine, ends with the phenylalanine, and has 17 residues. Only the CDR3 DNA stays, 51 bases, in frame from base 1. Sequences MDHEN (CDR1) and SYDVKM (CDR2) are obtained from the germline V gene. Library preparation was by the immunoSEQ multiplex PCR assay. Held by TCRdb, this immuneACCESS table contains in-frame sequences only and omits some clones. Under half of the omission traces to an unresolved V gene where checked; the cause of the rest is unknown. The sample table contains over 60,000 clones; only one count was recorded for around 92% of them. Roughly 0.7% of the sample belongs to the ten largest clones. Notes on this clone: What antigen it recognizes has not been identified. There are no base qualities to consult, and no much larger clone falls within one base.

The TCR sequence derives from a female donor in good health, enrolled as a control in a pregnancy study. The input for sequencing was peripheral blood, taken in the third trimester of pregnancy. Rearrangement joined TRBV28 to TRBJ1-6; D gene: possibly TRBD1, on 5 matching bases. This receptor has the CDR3 CASSLWFTGVPYSPLHF. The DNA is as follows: TGTGCCAGCAGTTTATGGTTCACAGGTGTTCCCTATTCACCCCTCCACTTT.